These 3 T cell receptor beta chains came from one sample sequenced in a study of blood T cell repertoires in COVID-19. The assay was immunoSEQ multiplex PCR, and TCRdb's table has in-frame clones only and misses some. The sample shows 280,000 or so clones, approximately 85% of them seen only once. Sequencing was done on a sample of PBMCs or T cells enriched from blood (not recorded which). These receptors originate from a man aged 25-45 years who had recovered from COVID-19.

The CDR3 DNA reads TGTGCCAGCTCACAACGGGGTACGCAAGAGACCCAGTACTTC. Amino acids: CASSQRGTQETQYF. This chain joins TRBV18 and TRBJ2-5; a possible D gene is TRBD2 (5 bases). Per germline, CDR1 KGHSH and CDR2 LQKENI. CDR3 length: 14 amino acids. The V end was cut by 4 bases, the J end by 2 bases, with 11 bases between.

The rearrangement joins TRBV5-1 to TRBJ2-3, with 8 bases fitting TRBD1. CDR3 length equals 15 residues. With 4 bases clipped from V and 2 bases from J, the junction kept 6 bases outside the gene matches. CDR1 and CDR2 from the germline V gene are SGHRS and YFSETQ. In nucleotides, the CDR3 is TGCGCCAGCAGCGGCGGGCAGGGGGCCACAGATACGCAGTATTTT. This translates into CASSGGQGATDTQYF. Full variable domain (outside the CDR3, taken from reference TRBV5-1 and TRBJ2-3): KAGVTQTPRYLIKTRGQQVTLSCSPISGHRSVSWYQQTPGQGLQFLFEYFSETQRNKGNFPGRFSGRQFSNSRSEMNVSTLELGDSALYLCASSGGQGATDTQYFGPGTRLTVL.

The rearrangement joins TRBV2 to TRBJ1-1; TRBD1 agrees at 7 bases. The CDR3 length is 15 residues. V trimming: 5 bases; J trimming: 0 bases; junction bases outside the gene matches: 6. Germline assignment: CDR1 SNHLY and CDR2 FYNNEI. CDR3 amino acids: CASSLLGGVNTEAFF. CDR3 coding DNA: TGTGCCAGCAGTCTTTTAGGGGGCGTGAACACTGAAGCTTTCTTT.